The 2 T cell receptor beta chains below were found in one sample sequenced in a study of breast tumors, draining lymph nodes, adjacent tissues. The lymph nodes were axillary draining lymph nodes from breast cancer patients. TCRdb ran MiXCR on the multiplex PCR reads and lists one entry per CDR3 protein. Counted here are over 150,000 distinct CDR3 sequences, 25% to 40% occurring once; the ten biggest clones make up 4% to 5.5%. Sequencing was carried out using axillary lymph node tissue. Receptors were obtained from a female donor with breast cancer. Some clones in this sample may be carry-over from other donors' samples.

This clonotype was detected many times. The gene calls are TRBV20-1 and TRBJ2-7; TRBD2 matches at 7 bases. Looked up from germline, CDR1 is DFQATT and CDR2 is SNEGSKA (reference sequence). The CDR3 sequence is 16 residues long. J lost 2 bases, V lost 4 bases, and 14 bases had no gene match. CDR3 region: CSANGGSSGFTYEQYF. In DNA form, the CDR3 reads TGCAGTGCTAATGGGGGGTCTAGCGGTTTCACCTACGAGCAGTACTTC.

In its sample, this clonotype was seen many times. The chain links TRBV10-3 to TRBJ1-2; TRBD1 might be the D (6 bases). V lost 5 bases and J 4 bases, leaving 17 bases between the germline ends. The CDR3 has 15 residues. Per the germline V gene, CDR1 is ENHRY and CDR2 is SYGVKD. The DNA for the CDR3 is TGTGCCATCAGTACGGACAGCTGGGCAATCTATGGCTACACCTTC. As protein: CAISTDSWAIYGYTF.